Presented here are 28 T cell receptor beta chains from one specimen sequenced in a study of PD-L1 blockade in urothelial cancer. Clones were sequenced by immunoSEQ multiplex PCR, and TCRdb holds only the in-frame ones, with some missing. The table includes 35,000 or so clones, 83% detected once. The source was PBMCs, collected around atezolizumab (anti-PD-L1) treatment. The receptors were gathered from a man in his sixties with urothelial cancer.

CDR3 sequence reads: CASSLDGRAYEQYF. CDR3 bases: TGTGCCAGCAGCTTAGATGGCAGGGCATACGAGCAGTACTTC. The gene calls are TRBV7-2 and TRBJ2-7, with D possibly matching TRBD1 (5 bases). Germline V gene lookup returns CDR1 SGHTA and CDR2 FQGNSA. The CDR3 extends over 14 amino acids. The ends were cut back, 1 base at V and 4 bases at J, with 11 bases in the middle.

There are a few counts of this clone. The V gene is TRBV5-6, the J gene TRBJ1-6, with 8 bases aligning to TRBD1. Germline loops: CDR1 SGHDT, CDR2 YYEEEE. V shed 4 bases and J 6 bases; nucleotides not matched to a gene: 6. CDR3 length equals 15 residues. DNA for the CDR3: TGTGCCAGCAGCACCAAGGACAGGGCTAATTCACCCCTCCACTTT. It codes for CASSTKDRANSPLHF.

This chain joins TRBV28 and TRBJ1-4; possible D gene TRBD1, 6 bases. The germline V gene has CDR1 MDHEN and CDR2 SYDVKM. This CDR3 contains 13 residues. Deletions cut 8 bases from V and 3 bases from J, with 10 bases between. In DNA form, the CDR3 reads TGTGCCAGCGGGGGGGCGGCTAATGAAAAACTGTTTTTT. Protein: CASGGAANEKLFF. Based on the CDR3 plus reference TRBV28 and TRBJ1-4, the full variable domain is DVKVTQSSRYLVKRTGEKVFLECVQDMDHENMFWYRQDPGLGLRLIYFSYDVKMKEKGDIPEGYSVSREKKERFSLILESASTNQTSMYLCASGGAANEKLFFGSGTQLSVL.

The chain links TRBV11-2 to TRBJ2-1; 11 bases agree with TRBD2. The V segment lost 5 bases and the J segment 6 bases; nucleotides outside the gene matches: 6. The germline V gene has CDR1 SGHAT and CDR2 FQNNGV. The CDR3 has 15 amino acids. The CDR3 reads CASSPGTSGLNEQFF. In nucleotides, the CDR3 is TGTGCCAGCAGCCCCGGGACTAGCGGCCTCAATGAGCAGTTCTTC.

This clone was recorded only once. This rearrangement joins TRBV15 to TRBJ2-3; 10 nucleotides match TRBD2. The CDR3 has 18 amino acids. The V gene's germline CDR1 is LNHNV and CDR2 YYDKDF (reference sequence). V was clipped by 1 base and J by 1 base; unmatched bases: 8. This chain's CDR3 is CATSRGPPGTSGTDTQYF. CDR3 sequence (DNA): TGTGCCACCAGCAGAGGCCCTCCCGGGACTAGCGGCACAGATACGCAGTATTTT.

DNA of the CDR3: TGTGCCGGCACCGTAGACACGAGCTCCTACGAGCAGTACTTC. Protein product: CAGTVDTSSYEQYF. This chain uses TRBV6-5 with TRBJ2-7; D remains ambiguous. Trimming cost V 11 bases and J 0 bases, with 17 bases left between them. Per the germline V gene, CDR1 is MNHEY and CDR2 is SVGAGI. CDR3 length: 14 amino acids.

The chain employs TRBV5-1 and TRBJ2-3; 11 nucleotides match TRBD2. Germline V gene data show CDR1 as SGHRS and CDR2 as YFSETQ. The CDR3 covers 18 residues. J was trimmed by 4 bases and V by 4 bases; bases with no gene match: 14. CDR3 in DNA: TGCGCCAGCAGCCTGCAGGGTACTAGCGGGAGCTCCGCAGATACGCAGTATTTT. Protein: CASSLQGTSGSSADTQYF.

V and J are TRBV5-1 and TRBJ2-4; TRBD2 aligns across 12 bases. From germline, CDR1 is SGHRS and CDR2 YFSETQ. V trimming: 0 bases; J trimming: 5 bases; junction bases outside the gene matches: 12. This CDR3 has 19 amino acids. CDR3 region: CASSLGSSLAGGPQNIQYF. CDR3 coding DNA: TGCGCCAGCAGCTTGGGCTCTTCTCTAGCGGGAGGGCCACAAAACATTCAGTACTTC. Combining the CDR3 with reference TRBV5-1 and TRBJ2-4 gives the whole variable domain KAGVTQTPRYLIKTRGQQVTLSCSPISGHRSVSWYQQTPGQGLQFLFEYFSETQRNKGNFPGRFSGRQFSNSRSEMNVSTLELGDSALYLCASSLGSSLAGGPQNIQYFGAGTRLSVL.

V gene TRBV7-2 combines with J gene TRBJ1-1; D is ambiguous. Germline lookup yields CDR1 SGHTA and CDR2 FQGNSA. V lost 1 base, J lost 3 bases, and 12 bases lay in between. The CDR3 has 15 amino acids. CDR3 loop: CASSLVDTRYTEAFF. In DNA form, the CDR3 reads TGTGCCAGCAGCTTAGTTGACACTCGGTACACTGAAGCTTTCTTT.

The chain uses TRBV5-6 and TRBJ2-2; 10 bases agree with TRBD1. From germline, CDR1 is SGHDT and CDR2 YYEEEE. Trimming cost V 0 bases and J 4 bases; bases outside gene matches: 6. This CDR3 is 17 amino acids long. The CDR3 protein is CASSLGIGTGATGELFF. The CDR3 DNA sequence: TGTGCCAGCAGCTTGGGTATCGGGACAGGGGCCACCGGGGAGCTGTTTTTT.

The table lists this clone with a count of one. The chain carries TRBV4-2 and TRBJ2-7, with 9 bases that match TRBD2. This CDR3 spans 17 amino acids. Germline V CDR1 and CDR2: LGHNA, YNFKEQ. J gave up 6 bases and V 0 bases, and 12 bases lay outside the gene matches. For the CDR3, the DNA is TGTGCCAGCAGCCAAGAGGGGCGGGAGGGCCTAAGGGTCGAGCAGTACTTC. Translation gives CASSQEGREGLRVEQYF.

The CDR3 spells CASRETVGQPQHF. In DNA, the CDR3 is TGTGCCAGCAGGGAGACGGTCGGTCAGCCCCAGCATTTT. This chain uses TRBV6-1 with TRBJ1-5; D ambiguous. Germline CDR1 and CDR2: MNHNS and SASEGT. The CDR3 runs 13 residues. V gave up 6 bases and J gave up 6 bases, with 12 bases separating them.

This clone showed up just once. DNA for the CDR3: TGTGCCAGCAGTCACCGACAGGGTTTTTTTTCGGGGGCCAACGTCCTGACTTTC. Translating gives CASSHRQGFFSGANVLTF. This chain links TRBV28 with TRBJ2-6; 7 bases line up with TRBD1. This CDR3 is 18 amino acids long. Looked up from germline, CDR1 is MDHEN and CDR2 is SYDVKM. Germline trimming cut 5 bases from V and 4 bases from J; bases unmatched to any gene: 14.

The J gene is TRBJ2-3, the V gene TRBV29-1; 12 bases align to TRBD1. V gave up 6 bases and J gave up 4 bases; unmatched junction bases: 5. Germline CDR1 and CDR2: SQVTM and ANQGSEA. The CDR3 has 14 amino acids. The CDR3 is CSVGTGGIADTQYF. The CDR3 nucleotides read TGCAGCGTAGGGACAGGGGGCATAGCAGATACGCAGTATTTT.

The chain's CDR3 is CASGQTYEQYF. CDR3 nucleotide sequence: TGTGCCAGCGGGCAGACATACGAGCAGTACTTC. The chain carries TRBV28 and TRBJ2-7, with unresolved D. V lost 8 bases to trimming and J lost 4 bases, with 9 bases between them. The CDR3 consists of 11 residues. In germline, CDR1 is MDHEN, CDR2 SYDVKM.

This chain uses TRBV5-8 with TRBJ2-5, with 8 bases fitting TRBD1. Germline CDR1 reads SGHTS; CDR2 reads YDEGEE. The junction had 8 bases not matched to a gene; V was cut back by 4 bases and J by 0 bases. CDR3 length equals 16 residues. This CDR3 is CASSQHGQGNQETQYF. The DNA for the CDR3 is TGTGCCAGCAGCCAGCATGGACAGGGAAACCAAGAGACCCAGTACTTC. Full variable domain (missing parts from reference TRBV5-8 and TRBJ2-5): EAGVTQSPTHLIKTRGQQATLRCSPISGHTSVYWYQQALGLGLQFLLWYDEGEERNRGNFPPRFSGRQFPNYSSELNVNALELEDSALYLCASSQHGQGNQETQYFGPGTRLLVL.

The chain uses TRBV5-8 and TRBJ2-5, with a tentative D call TRBD1 (6 bases). V was shortened by 4 bases and J by 5 bases, with 18 bases between the two germline ends. The CDR3 length is 15 residues. Germline CDR1 and CDR2: SGHTS and YDEGEE. The CDR3 region is CASSRDRHPRETQYF. CDR3 nucleotide sequence: TGTGCCAGCAGCCGCGACAGGCATCCACGGGAGACCCAGTACTTC.

V gene TRBV4-2 combines with J gene TRBJ1-2, with D perhaps TRBD1 (5 bases). CDR3 size: 17 residues. Germline assignment: CDR1 LGHNA and CDR2 YNFKEQ. Trimming stripped 0 bases from V and 4 bases from J, with 18 bases between. Here the CDR3 DNA reads TGTGCCAGCAGCCAAGATCTCTTACGACGACAGTCCTATGGCTACACCTTC. This sequence encodes CASSQDLLRRQSYGYTF.

The chain carries TRBV27 and TRBJ2-7, with TRBD1 matching over 11 bases. The junction had 5 bases not matched to a gene; V was cut back by 4 bases and J by 6 bases. This CDR3 has 14 residues. Germline V gives CDR1 MNHEY, CDR2 SMNVEV (reference sequence). The CDR3 region is CASSSWDRGAEQYF. Written as DNA, the CDR3 is TGTGCCAGCAGTTCGTGGGACAGGGGGGCCGAGCAGTACTTC.

V is TRBV5-6 and J is TRBJ1-6, with TRBD1 matching over 8 bases. Germline V gene data show CDR1 as SGHDT and CDR2 as YYEEEE. This CDR3 has 14 amino acids. V was clipped by 0 bases and J by 9 bases; unmatched bases: 2. The CDR3 protein is CASSLGQGTSPLHF. As DNA, the CDR3 is TGTGCCAGCAGCTTGGGACAGGGGACTTCACCCCTCCACTTT.

This clone came up a few times. The chain joins TRBV5-1 to TRBJ1-1; D is perhaps TRBD1 (5 bases). Germline CDR1 is SGHRS and CDR2 is YFSETQ. This CDR3 has 17 amino acids. Trimming shortened V by 4 bases and J by 0 bases, and 19 bases separated the two germline ends. Here the CDR3 DNA reads TGCGCCAGCAGCCCCGGGGGAGGGGTTGGGATGAACACTGAAGCTTTCTTT. Its protein is CASSPGGGVGMNTEAFF.

This clone was seen only a few times. This rearrangement joins TRBV7-9 to TRBJ1-4, with 9 bases that match TRBD1. Unmatched junction bases numbered 12, after V lost 6 bases and J lost 7 bases. The germline CDR1 and CDR2 sequences are SEHNR and FQNEAQ (reference sequence). This CDR3 is built from 16 residues. The CDR3 sequence: CASRANRGRESEKLFF. DNA for the CDR3: TGTGCCAGCAGGGCAAACAGGGGGCGAGAGAGTGAAAAACTGTTTTTT.

V and J are TRBV10-3 and TRBJ2-7, with 7 bases fitting TRBD1. V was pared by 4 bases and J by 6 bases, with 15 bases of the junction left unmatched. CDR1 ENHRY and CDR2 SYGVKD come from the germline V gene. The CDR3 runs to 16 residues. CDR3 protein: CAISGSGTAPSAEQYF. The CDR3 DNA follows: TGTGCCATCAGTGGCTCCGGGACAGCCCCCTCCGCCGAGCAGTACTTC.

J is TRBJ2-7 and V is TRBV27, with D possibly being TRBD1 (5 bases). V lost 4 bases and J 3 bases, leaving 13 bases between the germline ends. This CDR3 is built from 14 residues. In germline, CDR1 is MNHEY, CDR2 SMNVEV (reference sequence). CDR3 loop: CASSYIDSIYEQYF. The CDR3 bases are TGTGCCAGCAGTTATATAGACAGCATCTACGAGCAGTACTTC.

The rearrangement uses TRBV10-3 and TRBJ2-7, with a weak D call TRBD2 (5 bases). The germline gives CDR1 ENHRY, CDR2 SYGVKD. This CDR3 is 13 amino acids long. The germline V and J ends were trimmed by 7 bases and 3 bases, with 13 bases remaining between them. The CDR3 region has the DNA TGTGCCATCAAAGGAACCGGGGTCTACGAGCAGTACTTC. This translates into CAIKGTGVYEQYF.

V gene TRBV9 combines with J gene TRBJ2-5, with 8 bases matching TRBD1. After removal of 0 bases from V and 4 bases from J, the junction contained 5 bases not matched to a gene. CDR1 is SGDLS, CDR2 YYNGEE, per germline. The CDR3 covers 15 residues. CDR3 sequence (DNA): TGTGCCAGCAGCGTAGCGCAGGGGGCTATAGAGACCCAGTACTTC. Its translation is CASSVAQGAIETQYF.

This chain joins TRBV29-1 and TRBJ1-1, with D maybe TRBD1 (5 bases). Germline V gene data show CDR1 as SQVTM and CDR2 as ANQGSEA. Trimming left V 7 bases short and J 5 bases short, with 17 bases between. This CDR3 contains 13 residues. As DNA, the CDR3 is TGCAGCGCTGCGCTTGGCAGGGCGACTGAAGCTTTCTTT. It encodes CSAALGRATEAFF.

This chain links TRBV9 with TRBJ2-5, with 9 bases aligning to TRBD2. This CDR3 region has 16 residues. CDR1 is SGDLS, CDR2 YYNGEE, per germline. J gave up 3 bases and V 0 bases, and 6 bases lay outside the gene matches. CDR3 nucleotides: TGTGCCAGCAGCGTAGCGGGCGGGAGGGGTGAAGAGACCCAGTACTTC. Translation gives CASSVAGGRGEETQYF.